Following are 18 T cell receptor beta chains from one sample sequenced in a study of blood T cell dynamics during melanoma immunotherapy. Libraries were prepared by immunoSEQ multiplex PCR; TCRdb keeps only in-frame clonotypes and omits some of them. The repertoire has over 8,000 clones, roughly nine tenths of them found once; the top ten carry approximately 4%. Time point defined: week 3, after first cycle of checkpoint inhibitor. The input for sequencing was blood, taken from a patient treated with checkpoint blockade. The receptors were sampled from a human donor with melanoma.

The chain is built from TRBV6-5 and TRBJ2-7, with D maybe TRBD1 (6 bases). This CDR3 spans 13 amino acids. CDR1 is MNHEY, CDR2 SVGAGI, per germline. The V gene lost 2 bases and the J gene lost 6 bases, with 11 bases spanning the gap. CDR3 sequence: CASSYQQGSEQYF. Here the CDR3 DNA reads TGTGCCAGCAGTTACCAACAGGGCTCCGAGCAGTACTTC.

The chain is built from TRBV7-9 and TRBJ2-7; D not resolved. Between the trimmed V and J ends, which lost 5 bases and 3 bases, there was a span of 11 bases. The CDR3 length is 13 residues. In germline, CDR1 is SEHNR, CDR2 FQNEAQ (reference sequence). CDR3 in amino acids: CASSLVSSYEQYF. Here the CDR3 DNA reads TGTGCCAGCAGCCTCGTCTCGAGCTACGAGCAGTACTTC.

The chain carries TRBV11-3 and TRBJ2-3, with a possible D match to TRBD2 (5 bases). Trimming left V 2 bases short and J 5 bases short, with 17 bases between. Germline CDR1 reads SGHNT; CDR2 reads YENEEA. The CDR3 is made up of 16 amino acids. The CDR3 loop is CASSLNHGERRDTQYF. In DNA, the CDR3 is TGTGCCAGCAGCTTAAATCATGGGGAGCGGAGAGATACGCAGTATTTT.

The J gene is TRBJ1-2, the V gene TRBV27; weak D call: TRBD1 (5 bases). V was shortened by 1 base and J by 1 base, with 16 bases between the two germline ends. The CDR3 is made up of 17 amino acids. CDR1 MNHEY and CDR2 SMNVEV come from the germline V gene (reference sequence). DNA of the CDR3: TGTGCCAGCAGTTTATACAAGACAGATGGGATTAACTATGGCTACACCTTC. It encodes CASSLYKTDGINYGYTF.

In this sample, this clone turned up once. The chain carries TRBV6-5 and TRBJ2-3; tentatively, D is TRBD2 (5 bases). The V gene's germline CDR1 is MNHEY and CDR2 SVGAGI. This CDR3 spans 12 amino acids. V lost 9 bases to trimming and J lost 2 bases, with 9 bases between them. CDR3 DNA sequence: TGTGCCAGTAAAGCGGCCACAGATACGCAGTATTTT. Translation gives CASKAATDTQYF.

This clone was counted a few times. The chain links TRBV30 to TRBJ1-5; 7 bases are shared with TRBD1. V was clipped by 2 bases and J by 7 bases; unmatched bases: 5. The CDR3 is made up of 13 amino acids. Germline lookup yields CDR1 GTSNPN and CDR2 SVGIG (reference sequence). The CDR3 protein is CAWSPQGRQPQHF. The DNA for the CDR3 is TGTGCCTGGAGTCCACAGGGGAGGCAGCCCCAGCATTTT.

The CDR3 spells CASSPKPQGWNSPLHF. The CDR3 region has the DNA TGTGCCAGCTCACCCAAACCTCAGGGGTGGAATTCACCCCTCCACTTT. The V gene is TRBV18, the J gene TRBJ1-6; weak D call: TRBD1 (6 bases). Trimming took 3 bases from V and 7 from J, leaving 16 bases between them. CDR1 is KGHSH, CDR2 LQKENI, per germline. This CDR3 is 16 amino acids long.

This clone came up a few times. The V and J genes are TRBV2 and TRBJ1-1; D not resolved. V lost 6 bases, J lost 0 bases, and 5 bases lay in between. The germline gives CDR1 SNHLY, CDR2 FYNNEI. The CDR3 loop spans 12 amino acids. The CDR3 sequence is CASRRMNTEAFF. CDR3 in DNA: TGTGCCAGCAGACGGATGAACACTGAAGCTTTCTTT.

The chain uses TRBV6-5 and TRBJ2-3, with 9 bases matching TRBD2. Per germline, CDR1 MNHEY and CDR2 SVGAGI. J gave up 0 bases and V 7 bases, and 5 bases lay outside the gene matches. CDR3 length: 15 residues. As DNA, the CDR3 is TGTGCCAGCAACGACCTAGCGGGAAGCACAGATACGCAGTATTTT. Amino acid sequence: CASNDLAGSTDTQYF.

The V gene is TRBV5-1, the J gene TRBJ2-1, with TRBD1 identical over 7 bases. The CDR3 loop spans 17 amino acids. J was trimmed by 1 base and V by 8 bases; bases with no gene match: 15. The germline V gene encodes CDR1 SGHRS and CDR2 YFSETQ. The CDR3 DNA sequence: TGCGCCAGTAACGACAGGGATAGTAAAATTTCCTACAATGAGCAGTTCTTC. It is translated as CASNDRDSKISYNEQFF.

This clone was counted only a few times. This chain uses TRBV7-9 with TRBJ2-7, with 9 bases that match TRBD2. This CDR3 has 14 residues. J gave up 6 bases and V 4 bases, and 7 bases lay outside the gene matches. From germline, CDR1 is SEHNR and CDR2 FQNEAQ (reference sequence). The CDR3 here is CASSSASGILEQYF. CDR3 DNA: TGTGCCAGCAGCTCAGCTAGCGGGATCCTCGAGCAGTACTTC.

In its sample, this clone is medium-sized. The V call is TRBV6-4, the J call TRBJ2-1; D may be TRBD1 (5 bases). Germline CDR1 is MRHNA and CDR2 is SNTAGT. V was pared by 0 bases and J by 8 bases, with 14 bases between. CDR3 length: 15 amino acids. This CDR3 is CASSDSTQGSDEQFF. The CDR3 coding sequence is TGTGCCAGCAGTGACTCGACTCAGGGATCAGATGAGCAGTTCTTC.

The J gene is TRBJ1-6, the V gene TRBV27; D uncertain. In germline, CDR1 is MNHEY, CDR2 SMNVEV (reference sequence). The CDR3 covers 14 residues. The CDR3 coding sequence is TGTGCAGTTAGGACTGCCGACGGGAGTTCACCCCTCCACTTT. The encoded protein is CAVRTADGSSPLHF.

This rearrangement joins TRBV19 to TRBJ1-1; D possibly corresponds to TRBD1 (6 bases). The CDR3 spans 15 residues. The germline gives CDR1 LNHDA, CDR2 SQIVND (reference sequence). The V end was cut by 3 bases, the J end by 3 bases, with 14 bases between. The CDR3 coding sequence is TGTGCCAGTAGTATTAAAGGGGGGGCGTACACTGAAGCTTTCTTT. This encodes CASSIKGGAYTEAFF.

The table lists this clone with a few counts. The V and J genes are TRBV7-6 and TRBJ1-5; D gene uncertain. With 3 bases removed from V and 9 bases from J, the gap between germline ends came to 12 bases. Germline assignment: CDR1 SGHVS and CDR2 FNYEAQ. The CDR3 runs to 13 residues. CDR3 sequence: CASSFGSGRPQHF. The CDR3 DNA follows: TGTGCCAGCAGCTTCGGTAGCGGTCGGCCCCAGCATTTT.

In this sample, this clone turned up a few times. The chain employs TRBV11-1 and TRBJ1-2, with 8 positions matching TRBD1. The V segment lost 5 bases and the J segment 7 bases; nucleotides outside the gene matches: 6. Germline assignment: CDR1 SGHAT and CDR2 FQDESV (reference sequence). CDR3 length equals 13 residues. The chain's CDR3 is CASSARGRRGYTF. CDR3 DNA sequence: TGTGCCAGCAGCGCCAGGGGGCGTCGTGGCTACACCTTC.

The rearrangement links TRBV4-1 to TRBJ1-2; D is ambiguous. V shed 3 bases and J shed 4 bases, with 15 bases lying between them. There are 15 residues in the CDR3. The germline V gene has CDR1 MGHRA and CDR2 YSYEKL. In DNA, the CDR3 is TGCGCCAGCAGCCAGGCCAGATCCCCGAGCTATGGCTACACCTTC. Translating it yields CASSQARSPSYGYTF.

Here the CDR3 DNA reads TGTGCCAGCAGTTTGGCCTGGACAGTTACTGGAAACACCATATATTTT. It yields the protein CASSLAWTVTGNTIYF. The chain carries TRBV28 and TRBJ1-3; TRBD1 is a possible D gene (6 bases). Trimming removed 3 bases at V and 2 bases at J, with 14 bases between. This CDR3 region has 16 residues. Germline V lookup: CDR1 MDHEN, CDR2 SYDVKM.